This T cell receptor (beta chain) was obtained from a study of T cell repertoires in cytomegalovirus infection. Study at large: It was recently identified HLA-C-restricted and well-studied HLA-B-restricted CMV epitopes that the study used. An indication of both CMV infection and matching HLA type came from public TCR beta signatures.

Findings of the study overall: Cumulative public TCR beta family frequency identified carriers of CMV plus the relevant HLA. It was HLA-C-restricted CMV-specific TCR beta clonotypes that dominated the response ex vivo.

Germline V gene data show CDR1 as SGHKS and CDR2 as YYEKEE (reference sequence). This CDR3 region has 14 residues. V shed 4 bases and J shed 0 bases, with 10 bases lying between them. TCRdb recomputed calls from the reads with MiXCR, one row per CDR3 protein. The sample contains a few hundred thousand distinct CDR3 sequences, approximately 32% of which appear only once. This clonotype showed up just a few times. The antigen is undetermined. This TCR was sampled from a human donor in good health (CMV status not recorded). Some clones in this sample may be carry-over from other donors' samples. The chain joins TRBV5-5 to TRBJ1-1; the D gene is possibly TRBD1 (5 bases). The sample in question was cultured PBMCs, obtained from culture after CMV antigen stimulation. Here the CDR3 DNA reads TGTGCCAGCAGCGAGACAGAGATGAACACTGAAGCTTTCTTT. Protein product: CASSETEMNTEAFF.